This TCR beta chain was captured in a study of identical twins. Only a few counts were recorded for this clonotype. Its cognate antigen is unknown. Findings and limits, study-wide: It was cross-sectional statistical analysis, not following the same donors, that the conclusions relied on.

TCRdb reprocessed the 5' RACE reads with MiXCR, giving one entry per CDR3 protein. The sample has about 530,000 distinct CDR3 sequences; approximately 20% are singletons. The ends lost 5 bases at V and 0 bases at J; junction bases unmatched: 18. Germline-derived CDR1 and CDR2 are SGHTA and FQGTGA. The CDR3 sequence is 21 residues long. These data were also reused for a study on yellow fever vaccine responses in identical twins.

The J gene is TRBJ2-1, the V gene TRBV7-3, with 11 bases matching TRBD2. This receptor was taken from a woman aged 18-29 years in good health. Sequenced input: CD4+ T cells sorted from blood. The CDR3 sequence: CASSLKWGSGRDLSSYNEQFF. The CDR3 DNA is TGTGCCAGCAGCCTAAAGTGGGGTAGCGGGAGGGACCTTTCCTCCTACAATGAGCAGTTCTTC.